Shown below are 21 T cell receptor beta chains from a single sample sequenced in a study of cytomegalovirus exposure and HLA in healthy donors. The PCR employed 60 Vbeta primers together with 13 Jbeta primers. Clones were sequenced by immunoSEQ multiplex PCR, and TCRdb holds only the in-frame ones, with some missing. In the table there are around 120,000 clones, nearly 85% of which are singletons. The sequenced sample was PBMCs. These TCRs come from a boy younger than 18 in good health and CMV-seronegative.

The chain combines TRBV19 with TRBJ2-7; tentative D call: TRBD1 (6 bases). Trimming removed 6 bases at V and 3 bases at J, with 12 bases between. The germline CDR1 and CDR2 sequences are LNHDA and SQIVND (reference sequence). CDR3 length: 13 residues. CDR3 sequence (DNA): TGTGCCAGTAGCCTTGACAGGAGCTACGAGCAGTACTTC. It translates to CASSLDRSYEQYF.

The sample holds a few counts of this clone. The CDR3 DNA reads TGTGCCAGCAGTTACGGGAGCACTGAAGCTTTCTTT. Translation gives CASSYGSTEAFF. V is TRBV11-1 and J is TRBJ1-1; no definite D call. V dropped 6 bases and J dropped 4 bases, with 9 bases sitting between them. CDR3 length: 12 residues. Looked up from germline, CDR1 is SGHAT and CDR2 is FQDESV (reference sequence).

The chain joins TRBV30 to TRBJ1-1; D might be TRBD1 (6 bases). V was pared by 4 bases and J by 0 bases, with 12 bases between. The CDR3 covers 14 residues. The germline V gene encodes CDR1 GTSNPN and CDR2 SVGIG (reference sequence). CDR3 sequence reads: CAWTATGLNTEAFF. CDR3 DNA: TGTGCCTGGACCGCGACAGGCCTGAACACTGAAGCTTTCTTT.

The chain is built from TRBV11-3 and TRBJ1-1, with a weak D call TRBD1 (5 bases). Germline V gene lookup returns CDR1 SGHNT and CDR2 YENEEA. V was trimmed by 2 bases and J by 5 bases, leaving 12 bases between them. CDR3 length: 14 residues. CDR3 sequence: CASSLQGGGTEAFF. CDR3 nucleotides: TGTGCCAGCAGCTTACAGGGTGGAGGGACTGAAGCTTTCTTT.

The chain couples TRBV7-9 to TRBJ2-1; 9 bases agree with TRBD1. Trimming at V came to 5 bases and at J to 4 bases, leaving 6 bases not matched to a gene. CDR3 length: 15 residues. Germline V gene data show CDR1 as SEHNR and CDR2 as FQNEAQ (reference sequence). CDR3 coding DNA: TGTGCCAGCAGCCAAGGCGACAGGGGGTACAATGAGCAGTTCTTC. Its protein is CASSQGDRGYNEQFF.

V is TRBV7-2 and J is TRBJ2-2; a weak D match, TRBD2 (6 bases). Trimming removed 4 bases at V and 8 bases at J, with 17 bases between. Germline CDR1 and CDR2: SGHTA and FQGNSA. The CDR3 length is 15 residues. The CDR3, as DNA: TGTGCCAGCAGCTCGACTAGAGGAGAAGATGGGGAGCTGTTTTTT. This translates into CASSSTRGEDGELFF.

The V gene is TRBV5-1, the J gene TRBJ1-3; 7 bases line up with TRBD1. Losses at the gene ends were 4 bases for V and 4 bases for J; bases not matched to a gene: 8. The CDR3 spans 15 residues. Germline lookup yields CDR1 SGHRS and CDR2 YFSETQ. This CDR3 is CASSPLQGIGNTIYF. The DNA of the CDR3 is TGCGCCAGCAGCCCATTACAGGGGATCGGAAACACCATATATTTT. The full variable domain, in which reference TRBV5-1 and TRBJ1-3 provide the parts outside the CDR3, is KAGVTQTPRYLIKTRGQQVTLSCSPISGHRSVSWYQQTPGQGLQFLFEYFSETQRNKGNFPGRFSGRQFSNSRSEMNVSTLELGDSALYLCASSPLQGIGNTIYFGEGSWLTVV.

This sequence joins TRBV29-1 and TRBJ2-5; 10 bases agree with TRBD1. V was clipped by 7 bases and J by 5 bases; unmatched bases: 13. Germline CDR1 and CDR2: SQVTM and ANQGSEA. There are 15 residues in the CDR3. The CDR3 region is CSGTNPGQGMETQYF. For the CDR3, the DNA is TGCAGCGGAACTAATCCGGGACAGGGGATGGAGACCCAGTACTTC.

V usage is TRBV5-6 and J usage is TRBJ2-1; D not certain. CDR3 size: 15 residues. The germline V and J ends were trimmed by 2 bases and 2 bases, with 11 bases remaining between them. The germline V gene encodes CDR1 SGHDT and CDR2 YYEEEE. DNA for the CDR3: TGTGCCAGCAGCTTTCTGTCTACCACCTACAATGAGCAGTTCTTC. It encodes CASSFLSTTYNEQFF.

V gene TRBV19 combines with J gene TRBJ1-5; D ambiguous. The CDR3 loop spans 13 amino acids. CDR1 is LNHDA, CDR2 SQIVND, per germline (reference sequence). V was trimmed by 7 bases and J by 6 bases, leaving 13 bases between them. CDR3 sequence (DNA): TGTGCCAGTACGCACGTCCCCGGTCAGCCCCAGCATTTT. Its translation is CASTHVPGQPQHF.

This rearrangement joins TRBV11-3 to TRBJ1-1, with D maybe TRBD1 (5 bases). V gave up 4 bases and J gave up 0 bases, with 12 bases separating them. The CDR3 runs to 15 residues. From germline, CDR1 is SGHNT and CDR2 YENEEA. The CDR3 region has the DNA TGTGCCAGCAGCTCTTCTTGGGGCCTGAACACTGAAGCTTTCTTT. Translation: CASSSSWGLNTEAFF.

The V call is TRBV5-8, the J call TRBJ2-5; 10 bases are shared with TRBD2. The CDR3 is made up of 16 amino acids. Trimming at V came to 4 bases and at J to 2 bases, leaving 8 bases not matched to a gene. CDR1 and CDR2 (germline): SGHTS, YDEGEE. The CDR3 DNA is TGTGCCAGCAGCATAGGAGGGACTAGCGTACAAGAGACCCAGTACTTC. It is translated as CASSIGGTSVQETQYF.

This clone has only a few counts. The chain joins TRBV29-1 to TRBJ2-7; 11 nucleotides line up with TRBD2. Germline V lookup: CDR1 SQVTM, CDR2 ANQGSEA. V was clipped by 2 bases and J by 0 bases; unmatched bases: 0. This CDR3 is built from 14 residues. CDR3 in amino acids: CSVELAGGSYEQYF. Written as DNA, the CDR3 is TGCAGCGTTGAACTAGCGGGAGGCTCCTACGAGCAGTACTTC.

The CDR3 reads CASRLNREGDQPQHF. For the CDR3, the DNA is TGTGCCAGCAGGTTAAACAGGGAGGGTGATCAGCCCCAGCATTTT. This sequence joins TRBV7-2 and TRBJ1-5; D is possibly TRBD1 (6 bases). V lost 6 bases and J lost 5, with 17 bases in between. Germline CDR1 is SGHTA and CDR2 is FQGNSA. The CDR3 runs 15 residues.

CDR3 nucleotide sequence: TGTGCCGCGGCAGCCGCGAACACCGGGGAGCTGTTTTTT. This encodes CAAAAANTGELFF. This chain connects TRBV30 to TRBJ2-2, with D unresolved. Trimming stripped 8 bases from V and 0 bases from J, with 10 bases between. Germline CDR1 is GTSNPN and CDR2 is SVGIG (reference sequence). The CDR3 totals 13 residues.

The CDR3 protein is CAITSRGPGTGELFF. In DNA, the CDR3 is TGTGCCATTACCTCCAGGGGACCGGGCACCGGGGAGCTGTTTTTT. The rearrangement uses TRBV10-3 and TRBJ2-2, with D possibly being TRBD1 (6 bases). The CDR3 has 15 amino acids. Trimming shortened V by 9 bases and J by 4 bases, and 18 bases separated the two germline ends. Looked up from germline, CDR1 is ENHRY and CDR2 is SYGVKD.

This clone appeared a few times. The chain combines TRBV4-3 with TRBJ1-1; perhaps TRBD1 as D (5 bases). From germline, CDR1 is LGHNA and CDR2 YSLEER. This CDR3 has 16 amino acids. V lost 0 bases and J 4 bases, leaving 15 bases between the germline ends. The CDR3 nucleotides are TGCGCCAGCAGCCAAGATAGGGTCCAGGGCGGCACTGAAGCTTTCTTT. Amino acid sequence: CASSQDRVQGGTEAFF.

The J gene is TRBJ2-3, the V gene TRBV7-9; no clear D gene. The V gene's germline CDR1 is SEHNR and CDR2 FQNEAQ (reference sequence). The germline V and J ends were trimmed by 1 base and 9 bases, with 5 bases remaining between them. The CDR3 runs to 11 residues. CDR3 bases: TGTGCCAGCAGCTTAGATCGGACGCAGTATTTT. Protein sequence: CASSLDRTQYF.

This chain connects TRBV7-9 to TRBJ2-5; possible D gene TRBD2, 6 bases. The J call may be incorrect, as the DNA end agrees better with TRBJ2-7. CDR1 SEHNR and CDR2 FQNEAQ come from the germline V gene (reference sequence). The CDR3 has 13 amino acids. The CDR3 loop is CASSMGLSYEQYF. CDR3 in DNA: TGTGCCAGCAGCATGGGACTTAGCTACGAGCAGTACTTC.

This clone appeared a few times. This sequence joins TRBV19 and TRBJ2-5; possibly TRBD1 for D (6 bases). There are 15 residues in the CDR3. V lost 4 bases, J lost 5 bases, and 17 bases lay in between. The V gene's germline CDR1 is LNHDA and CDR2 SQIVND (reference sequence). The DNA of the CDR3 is TGTGCCAGTAGTACGACAGGATCGTGGGCGGAGACCCAGTACTTC. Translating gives CASSTTGSWAETQYF. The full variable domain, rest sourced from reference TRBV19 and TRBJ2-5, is DGGITQSPKYLFRKEGQNVTLSCEQNLNHDAMYWYRQDPGQGLRLIYYSQIVNDFQKGDIAEGYSVSREKKESFPLTVTSAQKNPTAFYLCASSTTGSWAETQYFGPGTRLLVL.

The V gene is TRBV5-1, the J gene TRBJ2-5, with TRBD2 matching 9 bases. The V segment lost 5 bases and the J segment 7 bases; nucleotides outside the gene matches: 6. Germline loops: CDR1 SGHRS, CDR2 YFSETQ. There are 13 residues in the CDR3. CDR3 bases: TGCGCCAGCAGGTTAGCGGGAGACGGGACCCAGTACTTC. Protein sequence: CASRLAGDGTQYF.